Each of the 11 T cell receptor beta chains below was sequenced from the same sample in a study of T cell responses to AZD1222 COVID-19 vaccine. The assay was immunoSEQ multiplex PCR, and TCRdb's table has in-frame clones only and misses some. Of some 150,000 clones listed, 88% were seen once; the top ten hold more than 3%. The material was peripheral blood, obtained on day 0 of MenACWY control vaccination. These receptors were taken from an adult in good health.

The chain couples TRBV28 to TRBJ2-1; no definite D call. This CDR3 is 14 amino acids long. Looked up from germline, CDR1 is MDHEN and CDR2 is SYDVKM. V was cut by 2 bases and J by 3 bases, with 8 bases left in between. The CDR3 region has the DNA TGTGCCAGCAGTTTAGAGAACTTCTACAATGAGCAGTTCTTC. It is translated as CASSLENFYNEQFF.

The chain uses TRBV2 and TRBJ1-4; D gene unclear. The CDR3 is made up of 12 amino acids. CDR1 is SNHLY, CDR2 FYNNEI, per germline. Trimming removed 1 base at V and 8 bases at J, with 5 bases between. CDR3: CASSEGSEKLFF. CDR3 bases: TGTGCCAGCAGTGAAGGATCCGAAAAACTGTTTTTT.

This clone has only a few counts. This chain links TRBV7-6 with TRBJ2-7; 10 bases fit TRBD1. This CDR3 comprises 15 residues. V lost 5 bases and J lost 6; bases outside the gene matches: 10. Germline V gene lookup returns CDR1 SGHVS and CDR2 FNYEAQ. The CDR3 loop is CASSLEGQGQAEQYF. The CDR3, as DNA: TGTGCCAGCAGCCTCGAGGGACAGGGGCAGGCCGAGCAGTACTTC.

The chain links TRBV2 to TRBJ2-5; 7 bases align to TRBD2. J was trimmed by 5 bases and V by 4 bases; bases with no gene match: 4. Germline lookup yields CDR1 SNHLY and CDR2 FYNNEI. This CDR3 region has 13 residues. The chain's CDR3 is CASSGTGGETQYF. The CDR3 nucleotides are TGTGCCAGCAGTGGGACCGGGGGGGAGACCCAGTACTTC.

The genes are TRBV14 and TRBJ2-2; D call uncertain. Per the germline V gene, CDR1 is SGHDN and CDR2 is FVKESK. This CDR3 spans 14 amino acids. V shed 0 bases and J shed 7 bases, with 9 bases lying between them. CDR3 amino acids: CASSQEGAYGELFF. CDR3 nucleotides: TGTGCCAGCAGCCAAGAAGGCGCGTACGGGGAGCTGTTTTTT.

For this clone: The sample has other DNA sequences that encode this CDR3 too. The V call is TRBV6-5, the J call TRBJ1-2, with no clear D. With 2 bases removed from V and 2 bases from J, the gap between germline ends came to 6 bases. From germline, CDR1 is MNHEY and CDR2 SVGAGI. The CDR3 totals 13 residues. The DNA of the CDR3 is TGTGCCAGCAGTTACGTCGGGAACTATGGCTACACCTTC. Translated, it gives CASSYVGNYGYTF.

Here the CDR3 reads CASSLRTPGGELFF. Written as DNA, the CDR3 is TGTGCCAGCAGTTTGCGGACTCCCGGCGGGGAGCTGTTTTTT. The chain is built from TRBV28 and TRBJ2-2, with D maybe TRBD2 (5 bases). Looked up from germline, CDR1 is MDHEN and CDR2 is SYDVKM. The CDR3 loop spans 14 amino acids. Trimming took 3 bases from V and 7 from J, leaving 12 bases between them.

The chain has TRBV5-1 and TRBJ2-7; 8 nucleotides match TRBD2. Germline V gene lookup returns CDR1 SGHRS and CDR2 YFSETQ. V dropped 4 bases and J dropped 2; count of bases not matched to a gene: 20. This CDR3 spans 19 amino acids. CDR3 DNA sequence: TGCGCCAGCAGCCCCCTGGGCGACCCCGGGGGGGGTTCCCCCTACGAGCAGTACTTC. Translating it yields CASSPLGDPGGGSPYEQYF.

V is TRBV19 and J is TRBJ1-5, with TRBD1 matching 7 bases. CDR3 length equals 16 residues. V lost 5 bases, J lost 9 bases, and 16 bases stayed unmatched. Germline CDR1 is LNHDA and CDR2 is SQIVND (reference sequence). The CDR3 region is CASSDAPGTAIGPQHF. The CDR3 coding sequence is TGTGCCAGTAGTGACGCCCCCGGGACAGCCATCGGGCCCCAGCATTTT.

The V and J genes are TRBV7-9 and TRBJ2-5, with 12 positions matching TRBD1. This CDR3 comprises 16 residues. The J segment lost 4 bases and the V segment lost 5 bases, leaving 8 bases of the junction unmatched. Germline V lookup: CDR1 SEHNR, CDR2 FQNEAQ (reference sequence). The CDR3 DNA reads as TGTGCCAGCAGCCCAGGGACAGGGGGCGTGGGAGAGACCCAGTACTTC. Residues: CASSPGTGGVGETQYF.

The chain couples TRBV30 to TRBJ2-4; possible D gene TRBD2, 6 bases. This CDR3 has 13 residues. V lost 1 base to trimming and J lost 10 bases, with 14 bases between them. From germline, CDR1 is GTSNPN and CDR2 SVGIG (reference sequence). The CDR3 bases are TGTGCCTGGAGTGACGGGGGTGCGGGGATTCAGTACTTC. It yields the protein CAWSDGGAGIQYF. Together with reference TRBV30 and TRBJ2-4, the CDR3 gives the full variable domain: SQTIHQWPATLVQPVGSPLSLECTVEGTSNPNLYWYRQAAGRGLQLLFYSVGIGQISSEVPQNLSASRPQDRQFILSSKKLLLSDSGFYLCAWSDGGAGIQYFGAGTRLSVL.